What follows are 13 T cell receptor beta chains derived from one specimen sequenced in a study of CD8 T cells in Susac syndrome. RNA totalling about 0.45 to 1 ug underwent reverse transcription with random hexamers. Using its own MiXCR run on the immunoSEQ multiplex PCR reads, TCRdb lists one record per CDR3 protein. The sample shows some 190,000 distinct CDR3 sequences, 94% of them seen only once. What was sequenced was CD4+ T cells from PBMCs. These receptors originate from a human donor with Susac syndrome.

The genes are TRBV4-3 and TRBJ1-5; D gene ambiguous. Germline V gene data show CDR1 as LGHNA and CDR2 as YSLEER. CDR3 length equals 14 residues. V shed 0 bases and J shed 6 bases, with 9 bases lying between them. CDR3 loop: CASSQEISGQPQHF. CDR3 DNA sequence: TGCGCCAGCAGCCAAGAGATATCGGGTCAGCCCCAGCATTTT.

The chain uses TRBV30 and TRBJ2-5; 10 bases line up with TRBD1. Germline values: CDR1 GTSNPN, CDR2 SVGIG (reference sequence). There are 15 residues in the CDR3. With 5 bases clipped from V and 4 bases from J, the junction kept 10 bases outside the gene matches. The CDR3 region is CAWGGGQGIGETQYF. The DNA for the CDR3 is TGTGCCTGGGGAGGGGGACAGGGGATCGGAGAGACCCAGTACTTC.

The J gene is TRBJ2-4, the V gene TRBV9; 11 nucleotides match TRBD2. There are 16 residues in the CDR3. The germline V gene has CDR1 SGDLS and CDR2 YYNGEE. V shed 4 bases, J shed 8 bases, and the junction held 11 bases outside the gene matches. As DNA, the CDR3 is TGTGCCAGCAGCCCCGGTACTAGCGGGGGCTGGGACATTCAGTACTTC. Translated, it gives CASSPGTSGGWDIQYF. The whole variable domain, filled in from reference TRBV9 and TRBJ2-4, reads DSGVTQTPKHLITATGQRVTLRCSPRSGDLSVYWYQQSLDQGLQFLIQYYNGEERAKGNILERFSAQQFPDLHSELNLSSLELGDSALYFCASSPGTSGGWDIQYFGAGTRLSVL.

The genes are TRBV3-1 and TRBJ1-2; D is ambiguous. Between the trimmed V and J ends, which lost 0 bases and 8 bases, there was a span of 19 bases. The CDR3 loop spans 16 amino acids. Germline V gives CDR1 LGHDT, CDR2 YNNKEL (reference sequence). The CDR3 DNA reads TGTGCCAGCAGCCAAGATAGGTGGCCAGGAAGCGGGGGCTACACCTTC. The encoded protein is CASSQDRWPGSGGYTF.

This chain connects TRBV30 to TRBJ1-4, with D perhaps TRBD1 (5 bases). V was clipped by 1 base and J by 7 bases, with 10 bases between them. The V gene's germline CDR1 is GTSNPN and CDR2 SVGIG (reference sequence). This CDR3 comprises 13 residues. The CDR3 sequence: CAWSGGSVEKLFF. The DNA for the CDR3 is TGTGCCTGGAGTGGGGGGAGCGTTGAAAAACTGTTTTTT.

The chain combines TRBV29-1 with TRBJ2-2; tentatively, D is TRBD1 (6 bases). Germline V gene data show CDR1 as SQVTM and CDR2 as ANQGSEA. The V gene lost 5 bases and the J gene lost 7 bases, with 8 bases spanning the gap. The CDR3 is 11 amino acids. CDR3 DNA: TGCAGCGTTTCAGGGGTCGGGGAGCTGTTTTTT. Translating it yields CSVSGVGELFF.

This clonotype came up a few times. In nucleotides, the CDR3 is TGTGCCAGCAGCTTGGGACAGGGTGATTCACCCCTCCACTTT. It is translated as CASSLGQGDSPLHF. The chain combines TRBV5-4 with TRBJ1-6; 7 bases map to TRBD1. CDR1 is SGHNT and CDR2 is YYREEE in the germline V gene (reference sequence). Trimming at V came to 0 bases and at J to 8 bases, leaving 2 bases not matched to a gene. The CDR3 covers 14 residues.

The chain couples TRBV3-1 to TRBJ2-6; TRBD1 matches 7 bases. Germline CDR1 reads LGHDT; CDR2 reads YNNKEL (reference sequence). The junction had 9 bases not matched to a gene; V was cut back by 0 bases and J by 1 base. The CDR3 length is 19 residues. The DNA for the CDR3 is TGTGCCAGCAGCCAAGATTTAGAGGGGGCGAATTCTGGGGCCAACGTCCTGACTTTC. It is translated as CASSQDLEGANSGANVLTF.

This chain links TRBV9 with TRBJ1-5, with unresolved D. Trimming left V 0 bases short and J 3 bases short, with 7 bases between. The CDR3 covers 14 residues. The V gene's germline CDR1 is SGDLS and CDR2 YYNGEE. CDR3: CASSVDPINQPQHF. The DNA of the CDR3 is TGTGCCAGCAGCGTAGATCCTATCAATCAGCCCCAGCATTTT.

The chain joins TRBV15 to TRBJ2-7, with TRBD1 identical over 9 bases. J was trimmed by 3 bases and V by 1 base; bases with no gene match: 4. In germline, CDR1 is LNHNV, CDR2 YYDKDF (reference sequence). The CDR3 consists of 15 residues. Here the CDR3 DNA reads TGTGCCACCAGCAGAGCCCGGGACAGGGACTACGAGCAGTACTTC. This gives the protein CATSRARDRDYEQYF.

V is TRBV28 and J is TRBJ1-4; D is undetermined. The CDR3 is 14 residues long. Trimming took 4 bases from V and 5 from J, leaving 11 bases between them. The germline gives CDR1 MDHEN, CDR2 SYDVKM. This chain's CDR3 is CASSSPDRNEKLFF. The DNA of the CDR3 is TGTGCCAGCAGTTCCCCGGATAGAAATGAAAAACTGTTTTTT. Complete variable domain (other parts from reference TRBV28 and TRBJ1-4): DVKVTQSSRYLVKRTGEKVFLECVQDMDHENMFWYRQDPGLGLRLIYFSYDVKMKEKGDIPEGYSVSREKKERFSLILESASTNQTSMYLCASSSPDRNEKLFFGSGTQLSVL.

The J gene is TRBJ1-5, the V gene TRBV12-3 or TRBV12-4; 7 nucleotides match TRBD1. CDR3 length equals 13 residues. V shed 3 bases, J shed 9 bases, and the junction held 5 bases outside the gene matches. Here the CDR3 DNA reads TGTGCCAGCAGTTTGGGGGACAGCGGGCCCCAGCATTTT. Its translation is CASSLGDSGPQHF.

This clonotype has just one count. The V gene is TRBV14, the J gene TRBJ1-2, with D unresolved. The CDR3 sequence is 14 residues long. The germline V gene encodes CDR1 SGHDN and CDR2 FVKESK. V lost 1 base to trimming and J lost 4 bases, with 10 bases between them. The CDR3: CASSQVRQAYGYTF. CDR3 bases: TGTGCCAGCAGCCAAGTACGTCAGGCCTATGGCTACACCTTC.